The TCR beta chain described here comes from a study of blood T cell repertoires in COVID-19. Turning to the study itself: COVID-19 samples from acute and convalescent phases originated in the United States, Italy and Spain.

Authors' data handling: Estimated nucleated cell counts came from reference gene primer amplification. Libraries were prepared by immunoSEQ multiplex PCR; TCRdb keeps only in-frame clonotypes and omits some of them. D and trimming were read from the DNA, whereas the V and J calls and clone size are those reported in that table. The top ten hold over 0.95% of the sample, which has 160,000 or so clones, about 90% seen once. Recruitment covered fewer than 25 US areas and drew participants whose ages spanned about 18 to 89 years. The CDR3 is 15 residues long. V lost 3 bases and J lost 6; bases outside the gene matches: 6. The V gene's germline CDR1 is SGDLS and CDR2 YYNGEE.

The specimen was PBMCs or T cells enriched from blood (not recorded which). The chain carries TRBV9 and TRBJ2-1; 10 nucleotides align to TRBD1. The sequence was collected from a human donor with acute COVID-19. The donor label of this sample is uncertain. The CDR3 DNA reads TGTGCCAGCAGCGCAGCGGGACAGGGGTTCAATGAGCAGTTCTTC. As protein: CASSAAGQGFNEQFF.